These T cell receptor beta chains were read from a single sample in a study of response to subunit inactivated influenza vaccine. TCRdb reanalysed the RT-PCR reads using MiXCR and keeps one entry per CDR3 protein. The repertoire holds roughly 500,000 distinct CDR3 sequences, with approximately 24% as singletons. The sample consisted of CD4+ T cells sorted from PBMCs, taken approximately 5 days after vaccination. The receptor source for this set is a man aged 50 to 60 who received an inactivated influenza vaccine. The CDR3 runs from the conserved cysteine through the conserved F or W. A D gene is named only where the DNA matches it firmly. A row's size may be missing; if present it is once, few, many or a size class.

>TRBJ2-5|many|TRBV7-2|-
CASSSQASQETQYF
TGTGCCAGCAGCTCACAGGCATCCCAAGAGACCCAGTACTTC
>TRBJ2-1|-|TRBV11-2|-
CASSLDRLDEQFF
TGTGCCAGCAGCTTAGACAGGCTCGATGAGCAGTTCTTC
>TRBJ2-1|-|TRBV7-8|TRBD2
CASRKREGRYEQFF
TGTGCCAGCAGGAAGCGGGAGGGCCGGTATGAGCAGTTCTTC
>TRBJ1-5|few|TRBV28|-
CASSGGGVGNQPQHF
TGTGCCAGCAGCGGGGGGGGCGTTGGGAATCAGCCCCAGCATTTT
>TRBJ2-6|-|TRBV4-3|-
CASRVELSGANVLTF
TGCGCCAGCAGGGTGGAGCTCTCTGGGGCCAACGTCCTGACTTTC
>TRBJ1-3|-|TRBV15|TRBD1
CATSRDRTGASGNTIYF
TGTGCCACCAGCAGAGATAGAACAGGGGCCTCTGGAAACACCATATATTTT
>TRBJ2-1|few|TRBV20-1|TRBD2
CSARIPRTSGFYNEQFF
TGCAGTGCTAGAATACCCCGGACTAGCGGATTCTACAATGAGCAGTTCTTC
>TRBJ2-6|-|TRBV7-9|-
CASSLRRGAGANVLTF
TGTGCCAGCAGCTTAAGGAGGGGTGCTGGGGCCAACGTCCTGACTTTC
>TRBJ2-7|few|TRBV20-1|-
CSASRGGGGRYEQYF
TGCAGTGCTAGTAGAGGTGGGGGAGGACGGTACGAGCAGTACTTC
>TRBJ2-5|-|TRBV20-1|-
CSAGRVRQETQYF
TGCAGTGCCGGGCGGGTGCGCCAAGAGACCCAGTACTTC
>TRBJ2-1|few|TRBV20-1|-
CSARGVGNEQFF
TGCAGTGCTAGGGGTGTTGGCAATGAGCAGTTCTTC
>TRBJ2-1|few|TRBV5-1|TRBD2
CASSLLSLAGNNEQFF
TGCGCCAGCAGCTTGTTGAGTCTAGCGGGGAACAATGAGCAGTTCTTC
>TRBJ2-3|-|TRBV7-8|-
CASGPYGTQYF
TGTGCCAGCGGCCCTTACGGTACGCAGTATTTT
>TRBJ2-5|few|TRBV3-1|-
CASSLKQDTQYF
TGTGCCAGCAGTTTGAAACAGGATACCCAGTACTTC
>TRBJ1-6|many|TRBV4-1|TRBD1
CASSQEHIFRDSGDSYNSPLHF
TGCGCCAGCAGCCAAGAACATATCTTCCGGGACAGTGGGGATTCCTATAATTCACCCCTCCACTTT
>TRBJ1-2|-|TRBV12-3/TRBV12-4|-
CASSLTRIYGYTF
TGTGCCAGCAGTTTAACCAGAATCTATGGCTACACCTTC
>TRBJ2-1|-|TRBV29-1|-
CSVDVIAHEQFF
TGCAGCGTTGATGTAATAGCCCATGAGCAGTTCTTC
>TRBJ2-3|few|TRBV12-3/TRBV12-4|TRBD1
CASSPPGQGLPDTQYF
TGTGCCAGCAGTCCTCCGGGACAGGGACTCCCAGATACGCAGTATTTT
>TRBJ1-5|-|TRBV3-1|TRBD1
CASSNRGTENQPQHF
TGTGCCAGCAGCAACCGAGGGACAGAAAATCAGCCCCAGCATTTT
>TRBJ1-2|many|TRBV9|-
CASSVGRGNYGYTF
TGTGCCAGCAGCGTAGGGAGGGGGAACTATGGCTACACCTTC
>TRBJ2-3|-|TRBV5-1|TRBD1
CASMSGTGYTDTQYF
TGCGCCAGCATGTCCGGGACAGGATACACAGATACGCAGTATTTT
>TRBJ2-5|-|TRBV29-1|-
CSLSHHETQYF
TGCAGTCTGTCCCACCACGAGACCCAGTACTTC
>TRBJ2-7|-|TRBV7-6|-
CASSLASAGGGEQYF
TGTGCCAGCAGCTTAGCGTCCGCGGGTGGGGGCGAGCAGTACTTC
>TRBJ2-5|-|TRBV10-3|-
CAISDILVDRGQETQYF
TGTGCCATCAGTGACATCCTGGTGGACAGAGGCCAAGAGACCCAGTACTTC
>TRBJ2-1|-|TRBV5-1|-
CASSLGVRGPRNRLYNEQFF
TGCGCCAGCAGCTTGGGGGTCAGGGGTCCTCGAAACCGCCTTTACAATGAGCAGTTCTTC
>TRBJ1-4|few|TRBV20-1|-
CSATGQPTNEKLFF
TGCAGTGCCACGGGGCAGCCAACTAATGAAAAACTGTTTTTT
>TRBJ2-5|-|TRBV20-1|-
CSAPQGSFKETQYF
TGCAGTGCGCCCCAGGGGTCTTTTAAAGAGACCCAGTACTTC
>TRBJ2-7|few|TRBV20-1|TRBD1
CSAERTGVNEQYF
TGCAGTGCTGAGAGGACAGGGGTGAACGAGCAGTACTTC
>TRBJ1-5|few|TRBV12-3/TRBV12-4|-
CASSPARDQPQHF
TGTGCCAGCAGTCCAGCCCGAGATCAGCCCCAGCATTTT
>TRBJ2-6|-|TRBV24-1|-
CATSPGDGANVLTF
TGTGCCACCTCGCCCGGGGACGGGGCCAACGTCCTGACTTTC
>TRBJ2-2|-|TRBV28|-
CASTPGGANTGELFF
TGTGCCAGCACCCCCGGCGGCGCGAACACCGGGGAGCTGTTTTTT
>TRBJ2-7|many|TRBV5-1|TRBD2
CASSLAGGRASEQYF
TGCGCCAGCAGCTTGGCCGGAGGGAGGGCCAGCGAGCAGTACTTC
>TRBJ2-7|-|TRBV7-2|-
CASSLGTLYTYEQYF
TGTGCCAGCAGCTTAGGGACACTGTATACCTACGAGCAGTACTTC
>TRBJ2-2|-|TRBV20-1|-
CSARRQARNTGELFF
TGCAGTGCTAGAAGGCAGGCCAGGAACACCGGGGAGCTGTTTTTT
>TRBJ2-5|-|TRBV6-1|TRBD2
CASSPTSGETQYF
TGTGCCAGCAGTCCGACTAGCGGTGAGACCCAGTACTTC
>TRBJ2-5|-|TRBV20-1|-
CSASQRDTIQETQYF
TGCAGTGCTAGCCAGCGGGACACCATCCAAGAGACCCAGTACTTC
>TRBJ1-4|many|TRBV5-1|TRBD1
CASSPGTAEKLFF
TGCGCCAGCAGCCCCGGGACAGCTGAAAAACTGTTTTTT
>TRBJ2-1|-|TRBV5-1|-
CASSYPTGRGVNSNEQFF
TGCGCCAGCAGCTACCCAACAGGGAGGGGGGTAAACTCGAATGAGCAGTTCTTC
>TRBJ1-5|-|TRBV20-1|-
CSARAPNQPQHF
TGCAGTGCTAGAGCCCCCAATCAGCCCCAGCATTTT
>TRBJ2-1|-|TRBV7-2|-
CASSLSWSGLMNEQFF
TGTGCCAGCAGCTTAAGTTGGAGCGGGCTTATGAATGAGCAGTTCTTC
>TRBJ2-1|-|TRBV7-2|TRBD1
CASSPTGVQGNEQFF
TGTGCCAGCAGCCCTACAGGGGTGCAAGGCAATGAGCAGTTCTTC
>TRBJ2-1|few|TRBV10-2|-
CASSESSLNGNEQFF
TGCGCCAGCAGTGAGTCGAGTCTGAACGGCAATGAGCAGTTCTTC
>TRBJ2-1|-|TRBV20-1|TRBD2
CSARGLGDYNNEQFF
TGCAGTGCTAGAGGTTTGGGGGACTACAACAATGAGCAGTTCTTC
>TRBJ2-3|few|TRBV29-1|TRBD2
CSTSTAGGKDTQYF
TGCAGCACCTCGACAGCGGGAGGCAAAGATACGCAGTATTTT
>TRBJ2-3|-|TRBV5-5|TRBD1
CASSLSRQGGTDTQYF
TGTGCCAGCAGCTTGTCCCGACAGGGGGGGACAGATACGCAGTATTTT
>TRBJ2-1|few|TRBV28|-
CASSRAWDSPLF
TGTGCCAGCAGTCGAGCATGGGACTCACCCCTCTTC
>TRBJ2-5|-|TRBV29-1|TRBD2
CSVWLAGVQTQYF
TGCAGCGTTTGGCTAGCGGGTGTGCAGACCCAGTACTTC
>TRBJ2-1|-|TRBV6-1|-
CASIEGRGNEQFF
TGTGCCAGCATTGAAGGCCGGGGCAATGAGCAGTTCTTC
>TRBJ2-4|-|TRBV9|-
CASLPSIQYF
TGTGCCAGCCTCCCCAGCATTCAGTACTTC
>TRBJ2-7|-|TRBV7-2|-
CASSPGIAYEQYF
TGTGCCAGCAGCCCGGGGATCGCCTACGAGCAGTACTTC
>TRBJ2-4|-|TRBV11-2|-
CASSLAGPLNIQYF
TGTGCCAGCAGCTTAGCGGGACCCTTAAACATTCAGTACTTC